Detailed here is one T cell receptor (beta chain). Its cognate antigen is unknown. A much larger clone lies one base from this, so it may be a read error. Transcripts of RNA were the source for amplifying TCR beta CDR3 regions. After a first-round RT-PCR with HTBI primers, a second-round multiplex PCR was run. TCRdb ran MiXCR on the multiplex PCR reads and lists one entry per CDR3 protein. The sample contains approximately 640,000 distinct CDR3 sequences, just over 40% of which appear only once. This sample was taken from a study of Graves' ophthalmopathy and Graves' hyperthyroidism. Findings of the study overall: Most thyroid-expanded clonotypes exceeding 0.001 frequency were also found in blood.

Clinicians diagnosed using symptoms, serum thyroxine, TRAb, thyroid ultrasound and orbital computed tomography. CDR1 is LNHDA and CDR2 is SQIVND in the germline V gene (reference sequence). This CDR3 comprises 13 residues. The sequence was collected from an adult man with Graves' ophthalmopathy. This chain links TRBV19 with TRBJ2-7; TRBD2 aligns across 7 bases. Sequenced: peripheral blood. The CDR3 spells CASGMGTNYEQYF. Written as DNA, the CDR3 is TGTGCCAGTGGTATGGGGACTAACTACGAGCAGTACTTC.